This note documents a single T cell receptor (beta chain) sequence. No antigen is known for it. Within one base of it there is no much larger clone, and no base qualities were kept. The source of the sample is a study of a mutant IDH1 vaccine in newly diagnosed glioma (dated by TCRdb to about 2021). At the level of the whole study: Vaccination started 4-6 weeks after radiotherapy alone, or was given together with temozolomide cycles in the groups whose treatment included chemotherapy. Peripheral blood was drawn at six visits: V03 (baseline), V05, V07, V10, V12 and V13. Of the roughly 32 treated patients, 62.5% were male and approximately 38% were female, and a mean age of around 40 years was recorded. For exploratory analyses, longitudinal TCRB deep sequencing was carried out in approximately 25 treated patients wherever samples were available. Prior to enrollment, standard therapy consisting of radiotherapy alone, temozolomide alone, or radiochemotherapy with temozolomide had been administered to patients, with the combination being received by most patients. Visit V12 was the week-35 safety follow-up and visit V13 was the week-47 end of study.

Receptors were amplified or captured by the immunoSEQ multiplex PCR assay. Rearranged TCR beta chain sequences were amplified using the hsTCRB Kit according to the manufacturer's protocol. An Illumina MiSeq was used to sequence the TCRB libraries. The original methods were these. The kit vendor's proprietary platform handled demultiplexing, trimming and gene mapping. TCRdb stores this immuneACCESS table with in-frame sequences only. Part of the clones is absent; in the studies checked, under half of the shortfall reflects unresolved V genes, and no reason is known for the rest. From that table come the V and J calls and clone size; the DNA was used to work out D and trimming. The sample records 45,000 or so clones, 70% to 90% of which are singletons. The ten top clones hold more than 5.5% of the sample. V loses 3 bases of germline sequence and J loses 7 bases, and the interval between the two ends is 12 bases. CDR1 LNHDA and CDR2 SQIVND were looked up in the germline V gene (reference sequence). The CDR3 contains 14 residues, cysteine and phenylalanine counted. The sequence is cut down to CDR3 DNA, 42 bases in frame from base 1.

Broader findings and caveats from the paper: Pseudoprogression seemed to be unrelated to changes in the top peripheral T cell clonotypes found by TCRB sequencing. The authors noted that analyses of patient blood samples could not be reproduced because of sample limitations. Across multiple MHC alleles, vaccine-induced immune responses were seen in approximately 93% of patients. Selection of PBMC samples for TCRB deep sequencing was based on availability.

The label giving this sample's time point can be read as: week 35, safety follow-up. A 20-mer mutant IDH1 peptide at 300 micrograms in Montanide made up each vaccine dose, which was injected subcutaneously together with topical imiquimod. Eight vaccinations were administered to patients in weeks 1, 3, 5, 7, 11, 15, 19 and 23, corresponding to visits V03 through V10. Donors had newly diagnosed WHO grade 3 or 4 IDH1-mutant astrocytomas with loss of nuclear ATRX. The samples were drawn from NOA16, a multicentre, single-arm, open-label phase I trial in Germany that tested a mutant IDH1 peptide vaccine in humans for the first time. Genomic DNA for TCRB sequencing was isolated from EDTA blood with the DNeasy Blood and Tissue Kit.

The clonotype originates from a middle-aged woman with glioma. Rearrangement joined TRBV19 to TRBJ1-4; TRBD1 is a possible D gene, resting on 5 matching bases. Sequences were derived from PBMCs, sampled from a glioma patient whose treatment included an IDH1 peptide vaccine. CDR3 region: CASSIWQGSEKLFF. The sequenced DNA is TGTGCCAGTAGTATTTGGCAGGGCAGTGAAAAACTGTTTTTT.